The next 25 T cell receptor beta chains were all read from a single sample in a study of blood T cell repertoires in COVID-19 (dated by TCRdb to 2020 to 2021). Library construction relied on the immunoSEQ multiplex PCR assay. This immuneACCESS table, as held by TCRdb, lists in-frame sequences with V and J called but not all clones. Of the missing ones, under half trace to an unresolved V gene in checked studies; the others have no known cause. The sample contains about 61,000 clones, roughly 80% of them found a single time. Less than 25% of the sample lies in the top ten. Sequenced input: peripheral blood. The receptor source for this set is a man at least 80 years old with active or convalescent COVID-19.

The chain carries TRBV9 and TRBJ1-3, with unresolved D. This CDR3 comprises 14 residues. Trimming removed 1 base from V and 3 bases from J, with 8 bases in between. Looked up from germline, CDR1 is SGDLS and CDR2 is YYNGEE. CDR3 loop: CASSVSGVGNTIYF. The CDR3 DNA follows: TGTGCCAGCAGCGTAAGCGGGGTTGGAAACACCATATATTTT.

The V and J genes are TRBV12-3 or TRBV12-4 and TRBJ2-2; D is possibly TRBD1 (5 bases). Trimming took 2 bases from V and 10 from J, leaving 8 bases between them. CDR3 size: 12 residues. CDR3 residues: CASSLRGLELFF. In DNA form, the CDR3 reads TGTGCCAGCAGTTTAAGGGGCCTGGAGCTGTTTTTT.

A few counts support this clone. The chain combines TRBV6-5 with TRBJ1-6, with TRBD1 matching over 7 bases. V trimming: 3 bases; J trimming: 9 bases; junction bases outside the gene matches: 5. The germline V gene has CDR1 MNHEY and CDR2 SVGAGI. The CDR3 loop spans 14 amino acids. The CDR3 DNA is TGTGCCAGCAGTTATCGGACAGGATCTTCACCCCTCCACTTT. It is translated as CASSYRTGSSPLHF.

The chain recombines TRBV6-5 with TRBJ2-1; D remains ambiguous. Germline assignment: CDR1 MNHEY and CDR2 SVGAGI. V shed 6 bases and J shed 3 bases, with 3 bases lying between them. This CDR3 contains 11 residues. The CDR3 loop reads CASSFYNEQFF. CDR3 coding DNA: TGTGCCAGCAGCTTCTACAATGAGCAGTTCTTC.

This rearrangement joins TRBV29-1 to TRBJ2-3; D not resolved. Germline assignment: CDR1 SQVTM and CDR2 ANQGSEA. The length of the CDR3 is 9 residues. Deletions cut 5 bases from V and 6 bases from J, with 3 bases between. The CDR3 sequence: CSVSDTQYF. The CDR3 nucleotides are TGCAGCGTTTCGGATACGCAGTATTTT.

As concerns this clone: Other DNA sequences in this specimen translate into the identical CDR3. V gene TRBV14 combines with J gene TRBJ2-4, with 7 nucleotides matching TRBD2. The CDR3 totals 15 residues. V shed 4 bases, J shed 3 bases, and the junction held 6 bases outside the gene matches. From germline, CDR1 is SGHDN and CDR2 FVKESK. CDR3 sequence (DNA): TGTGCCAGCAGCCCCAGAGGCGGGGGCAAAAACATTCAGTACTTC. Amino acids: CASSPRGGGKNIQYF.

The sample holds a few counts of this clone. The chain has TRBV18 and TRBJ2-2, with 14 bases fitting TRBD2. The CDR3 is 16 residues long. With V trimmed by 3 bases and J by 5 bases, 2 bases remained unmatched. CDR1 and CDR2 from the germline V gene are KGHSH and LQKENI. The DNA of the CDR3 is TGTGCCAGCTCACCCGGGACTAGCGGGAGAACCGGGGAGCTGTTTTTT. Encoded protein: CASSPGTSGRTGELFF.

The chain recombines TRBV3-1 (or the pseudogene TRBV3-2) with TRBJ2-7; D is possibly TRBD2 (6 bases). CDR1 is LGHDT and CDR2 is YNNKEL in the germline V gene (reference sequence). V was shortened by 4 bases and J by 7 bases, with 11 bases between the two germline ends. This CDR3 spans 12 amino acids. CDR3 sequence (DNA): TGTGCCAGCAGCCTAAATCTAGCGGAGCAGTACTTC. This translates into CASSLNLAEQYF.

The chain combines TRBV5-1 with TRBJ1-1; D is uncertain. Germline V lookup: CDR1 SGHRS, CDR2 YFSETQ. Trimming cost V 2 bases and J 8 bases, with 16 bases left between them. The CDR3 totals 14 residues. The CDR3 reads CASSLDMGRPEAFF. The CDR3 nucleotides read TGCGCCAGCAGCTTAGATATGGGGAGACCCGAAGCTTTCTTT.

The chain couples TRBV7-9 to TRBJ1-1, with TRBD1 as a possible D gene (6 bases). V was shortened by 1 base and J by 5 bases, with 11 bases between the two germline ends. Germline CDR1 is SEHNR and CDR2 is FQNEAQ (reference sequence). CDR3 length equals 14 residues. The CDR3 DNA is TGTGCCAGCAGCTTAGAAGGGGGTATTACTGAAGCTTTCTTT. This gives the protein CASSLEGGITEAFF. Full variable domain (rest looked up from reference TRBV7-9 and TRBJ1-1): DTGVSQNPRHKITKRGQNVTFRCDPISEHNRLYWYRQTLGQGPEFLTYFQNEAQLEKSRLLSDRFSAERPKGSFSTLEIQRTEQGDSAMYLCASSLEGGITEAFFGQGTRLTVV.

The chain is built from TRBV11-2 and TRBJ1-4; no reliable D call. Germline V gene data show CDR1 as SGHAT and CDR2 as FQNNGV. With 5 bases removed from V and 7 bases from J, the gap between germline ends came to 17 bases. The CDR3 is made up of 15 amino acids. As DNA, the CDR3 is TGTGCCAGCAGCCCCCATGTAGCTGAGGGTGAAAAACTGTTTTTT. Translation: CASSPHVAEGEKLFF.

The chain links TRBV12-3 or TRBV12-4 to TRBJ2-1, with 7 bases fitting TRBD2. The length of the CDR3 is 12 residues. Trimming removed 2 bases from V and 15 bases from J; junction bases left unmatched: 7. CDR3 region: CASSLMAGVLFF. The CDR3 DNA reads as TGTGCCAGCAGTTTAATGGCGGGAGTTCTGTTCTTC.

CDR3 loop: CATQKREWNTGELFF. The CDR3 DNA reads TGTGCCACCCAGAAGCGGGAGTGGAACACCGGGGAGCTGTTTTTT. The chain recombines TRBV15 with TRBJ2-2; 8 nucleotides match TRBD2. V shed 8 bases and J 1 base; nucleotides not matched to a gene: 6. The CDR3 is 15 amino acids. CDR1 is LNHNV, CDR2 YYDKDF, per germline (reference sequence).

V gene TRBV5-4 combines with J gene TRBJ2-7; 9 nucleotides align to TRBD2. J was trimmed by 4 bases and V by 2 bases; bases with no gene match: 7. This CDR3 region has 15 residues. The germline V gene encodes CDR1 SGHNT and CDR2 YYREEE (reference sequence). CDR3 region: CASSLYSGRGYEQYF. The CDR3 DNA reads TGTGCCAGCAGCTTATATAGCGGGAGAGGGTACGAGCAGTACTTC. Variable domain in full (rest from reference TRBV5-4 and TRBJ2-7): ETGVTQSPTHLIKTRGQQVTLRCSSQSGHNTVSWYQQALGQGPQFIFQYYREEENGRGNFPPRFSGLQFPNYSSELNVNALELDDSALYLCASSLYSGRGYEQYFGPGTRLTVT.

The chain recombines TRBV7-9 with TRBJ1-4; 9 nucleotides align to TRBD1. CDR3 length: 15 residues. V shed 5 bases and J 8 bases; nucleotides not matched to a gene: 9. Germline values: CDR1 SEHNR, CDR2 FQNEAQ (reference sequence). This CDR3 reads CASSHPGQGEEKLFF. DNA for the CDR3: TGTGCCAGCAGCCACCCGGGACAGGGTGAAGAAAAACTGTTTTTT.

CDR3 loop: CAWTGQEIDYEQYF. The CDR3 DNA reads as TGTGCCTGGACGGGACAGGAAATCGACTACGAGCAGTACTTC. J is TRBJ2-7 and V is TRBV30; TRBD1 agrees at 8 bases. This CDR3 is 14 amino acids long. Trimming cost V 4 bases and J 3 bases; bases outside gene matches: 8. The germline V gene has CDR1 GTSNPN and CDR2 SVGIG (reference sequence).

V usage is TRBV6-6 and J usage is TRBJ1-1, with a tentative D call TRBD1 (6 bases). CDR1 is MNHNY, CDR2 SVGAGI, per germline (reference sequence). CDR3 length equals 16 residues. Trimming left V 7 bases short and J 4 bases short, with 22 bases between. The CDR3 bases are TGTGCCAGCAAACCTATAACGGGGGGGCTGGGCACTGAAGCTTTCTTT. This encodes CASKPITGGLGTEAFF.

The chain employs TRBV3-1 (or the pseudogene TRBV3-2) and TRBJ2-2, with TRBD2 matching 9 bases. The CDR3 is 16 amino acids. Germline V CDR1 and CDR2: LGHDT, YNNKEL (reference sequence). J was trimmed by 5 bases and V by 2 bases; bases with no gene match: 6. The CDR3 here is CASSQPIAGVTGELFF. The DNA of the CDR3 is TGTGCCAGCAGCCAACCTATAGCGGGAGTTACCGGGGAGCTGTTTTTT.

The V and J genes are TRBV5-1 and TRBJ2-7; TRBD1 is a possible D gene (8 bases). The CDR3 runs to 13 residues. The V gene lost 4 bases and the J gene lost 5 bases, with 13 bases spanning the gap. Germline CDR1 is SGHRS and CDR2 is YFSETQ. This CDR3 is CASSLQGGDEQYF. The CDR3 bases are TGCGCCAGCAGCCTACAGGGGGGGGACGAGCAGTACTTC.

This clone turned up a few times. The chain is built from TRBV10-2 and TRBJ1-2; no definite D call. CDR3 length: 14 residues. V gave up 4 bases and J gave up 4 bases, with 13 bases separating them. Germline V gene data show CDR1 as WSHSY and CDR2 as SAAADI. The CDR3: CASSVGGGAYGYTF. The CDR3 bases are TGCGCCAGCAGTGTGGGAGGTGGAGCCTATGGCTACACCTTC.

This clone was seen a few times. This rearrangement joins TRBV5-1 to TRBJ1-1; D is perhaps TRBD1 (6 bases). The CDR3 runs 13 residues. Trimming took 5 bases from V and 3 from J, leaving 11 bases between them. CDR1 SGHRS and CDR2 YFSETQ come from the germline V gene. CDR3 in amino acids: CASSSRGYTEAFF. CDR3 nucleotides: TGCGCCAGCAGTAGCAGGGGCTACACTGAAGCTTTCTTT.

The DNA of the CDR3 is TGTGCCAGCAGCGGCTCCCTTGCCTACGAGCAGTACTTC. Translated, it gives CASSGSLAYEQYF. The chain uses TRBV4-2 and TRBJ2-7; no clear D gene. The germline V gene has CDR1 LGHNA and CDR2 YNFKEQ. The CDR3 length is 13 residues. The germline V and J ends were trimmed by 5 bases and 2 bases, with 10 bases remaining between them.

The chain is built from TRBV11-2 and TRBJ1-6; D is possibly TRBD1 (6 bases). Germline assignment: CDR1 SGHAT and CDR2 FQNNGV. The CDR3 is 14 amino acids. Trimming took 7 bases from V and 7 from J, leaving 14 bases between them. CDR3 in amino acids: CASTQGHTNSPLHF. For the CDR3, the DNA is TGTGCCAGCACCCAGGGACACACCAATTCACCCCTCCACTTT.

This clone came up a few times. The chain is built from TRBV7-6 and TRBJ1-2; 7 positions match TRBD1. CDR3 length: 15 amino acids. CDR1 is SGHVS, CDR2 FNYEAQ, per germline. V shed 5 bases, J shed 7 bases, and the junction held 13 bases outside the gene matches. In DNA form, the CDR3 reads TGTGCCAGCAGCCAAGTAGGGGGCGAAATGGTTGGCTACACCTTC. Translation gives CASSQVGGEMVGYTF. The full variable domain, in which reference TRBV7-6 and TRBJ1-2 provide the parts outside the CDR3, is GAGVSQSPRYKVTKRGQDVALRCDPISGHVSLYWYRQALGQGPEFLTYFNYEAQQDKSGLPNDRFSAERPEGSISTLTIQRTEQRDSAMYRCASSQVGGEMVGYTFGSGTRLTVV.

The CDR3 reads CASSLGGLSYGYTF. CDR3 DNA sequence: TGTGCCAGCAGTTTAGGGGGCCTCAGCTATGGCTACACCTTC. The chain uses TRBV6-5 and TRBJ1-2; 7 nucleotides align to TRBD1. CDR1 is MNHEY and CDR2 is SVGAGI in the germline V gene. CDR3 length: 14 residues. Trimming at V came to 4 bases and at J to 4 bases, leaving 6 bases not matched to a gene.